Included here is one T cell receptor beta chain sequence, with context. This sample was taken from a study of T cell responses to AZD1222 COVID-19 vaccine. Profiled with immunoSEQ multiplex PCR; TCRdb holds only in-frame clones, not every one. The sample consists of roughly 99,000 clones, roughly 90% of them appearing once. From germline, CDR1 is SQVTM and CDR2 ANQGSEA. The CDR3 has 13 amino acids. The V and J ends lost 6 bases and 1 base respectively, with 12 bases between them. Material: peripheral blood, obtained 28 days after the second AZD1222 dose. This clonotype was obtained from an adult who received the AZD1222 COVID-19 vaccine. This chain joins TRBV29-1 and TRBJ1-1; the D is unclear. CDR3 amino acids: CSVCLSPNTEAFF. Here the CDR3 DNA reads TGCAGCGTGTGTTTAAGCCCGAACACTGAAGCTTTCTTT.